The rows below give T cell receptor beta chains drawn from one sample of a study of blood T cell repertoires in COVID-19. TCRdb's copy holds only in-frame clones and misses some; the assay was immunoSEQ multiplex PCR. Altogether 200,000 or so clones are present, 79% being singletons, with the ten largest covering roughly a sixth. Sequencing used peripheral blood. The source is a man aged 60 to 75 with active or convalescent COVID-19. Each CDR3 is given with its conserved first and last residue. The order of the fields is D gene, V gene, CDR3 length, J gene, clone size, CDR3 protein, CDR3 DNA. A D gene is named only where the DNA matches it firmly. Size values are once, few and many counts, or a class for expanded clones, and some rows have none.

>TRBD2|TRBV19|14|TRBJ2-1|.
CASSPLLAGNEQFF
TGTGCCAGTAGTCCACTACTAGCGGGTAATGAGCAGTTCTTC
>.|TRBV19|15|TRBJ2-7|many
CASSIRGTTGREQYF
TGTGCCAGTAGTATAAGGGGGACCACAGGACGAGAGCAGTACTTC
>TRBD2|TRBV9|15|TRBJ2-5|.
CASSVKTSGIETQYF
TGTGCCAGCAGCGTAAAGACTAGCGGGATAGAGACCCAGTACTTC
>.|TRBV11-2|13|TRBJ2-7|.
CASRFAGRGEQYF
TGTGCCAGCAGATTTGCGGGGCGAGGCGAGCAGTACTTC
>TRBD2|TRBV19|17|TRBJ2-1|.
CASRNPGLAGGQNEQFF
TGTGCCAGTCGAAACCCGGGACTAGCGGGAGGGCAAAATGAGCAGTTCTTC
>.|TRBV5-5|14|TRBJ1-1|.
CASSLLSFNTEAFF
TGTGCCAGCAGCTTGCTCTCGTTCAACACTGAAGCTTTCTTT
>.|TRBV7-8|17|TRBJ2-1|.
CASSLQARVASYNEQFF
TGTGCCAGCAGCTTACAAGCTCGGGTAGCATCGTACAATGAGCAGTTCTTC
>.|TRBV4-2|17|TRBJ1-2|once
CASSQDQTTRRNYGYTF
TGTGCCAGCAGCCAAGATCAGACGACCCGGAGAAACTATGGCTACACCTTC
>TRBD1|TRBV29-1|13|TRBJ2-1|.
CSVSRQGGLEQFF
TGCAGCGTTTCGAGACAGGGTGGTCTTGAGCAGTTCTTC
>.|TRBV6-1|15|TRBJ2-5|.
CASSDLSRSGETQYF
TGTGCCAGCAGTGATCTTAGTAGGTCAGGGGAGACCCAGTACTTC
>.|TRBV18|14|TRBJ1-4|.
CASSPPGVREKLFF
TGTGCCAGCTCACCACCAGGGGTTCGGGAAAAACTGTTTTTT
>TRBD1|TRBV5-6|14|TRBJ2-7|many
CASSLGTGGYEQYF
TGTGCCAGCAGCTTGGGGACAGGGGGCTACGAGCAGTACTTC
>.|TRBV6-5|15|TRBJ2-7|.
CASTPLHRAGIEQYF
TGTGCCAGCACCCCCCTCCACAGGGCTGGAATCGAGCAGTACTTC
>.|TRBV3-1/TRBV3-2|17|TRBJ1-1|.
CASSQAQFTKSYTEAFF
TGTGCCAGCAGCCAAGCCCAGTTCACGAAATCTTACACTGAAGCTTTCTTT
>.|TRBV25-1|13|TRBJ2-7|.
CASSDDPGSEQYF
TGTGCCAGCAGTGACGATCCGGGGAGCGAGCAGTACTTC
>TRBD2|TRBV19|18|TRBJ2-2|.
CASSMRLAGGSNTGELFF
TGTGCCAGTAGTATGAGACTAGCGGGAGGCTCCAACACCGGGGAGCTGTTTTTT
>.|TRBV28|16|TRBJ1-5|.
CASSLMGGIINQPQHF
TGTGCCAGCAGTTTAATGGGGGGGATAATCAATCAGCCCCAGCATTTT
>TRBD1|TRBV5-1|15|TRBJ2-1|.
CASSLARGRYNEQFF
TGCGCCAGCAGCTTGGCCAGGGGGAGATACAATGAGCAGTTCTTC
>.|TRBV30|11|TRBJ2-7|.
CAWDWVGEQYF
TGTGCCTGGGACTGGGTCGGGGAGCAGTACTTC
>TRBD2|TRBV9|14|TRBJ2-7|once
CASSGGLADYEQYF
TGTGCCAGCAGCGGGGGACTAGCGGACTACGAGCAGTACTTC
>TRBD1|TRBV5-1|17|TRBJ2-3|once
CASSPGTGDTSTDTQYF
TGCGCCAGCAGCCCCGGGACAGGGGATACTAGCACAGATACGCAGTATTTT
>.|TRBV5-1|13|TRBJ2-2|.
CASREGATGELFF
TGCGCCAGCAGGGAAGGGGCTACCGGGGAGCTGTTTTTT
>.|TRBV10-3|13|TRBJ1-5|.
CATKGGADQPQHF
TGTGCCACCAAGGGGGGGGCTGATCAGCCCCAGCATTTT
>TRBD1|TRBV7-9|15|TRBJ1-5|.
CASSPTTGVDQPQHF
TGTGCCAGCAGCCCTACCACAGGGGTAGATCAGCCCCAGCATTTT
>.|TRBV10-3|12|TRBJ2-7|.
CAIMRDNGEQYF
TGTGCCATCATGCGGGATAACGGCGAGCAGTACTTC
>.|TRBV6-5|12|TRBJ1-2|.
CASRGQHYGYTF
TGTGCCAGCAGAGGACAGCACTATGGCTACACCTTC
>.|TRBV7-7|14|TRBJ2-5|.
CASSLDDSRETQYF
TGTGCCAGCAGCTTAGACGACAGCAGAGAGACCCAGTACTTC
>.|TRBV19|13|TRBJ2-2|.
CASSIGETGELFF
TGTGCCAGTAGTATCGGGGAAACCGGGGAGCTGTTTTTT
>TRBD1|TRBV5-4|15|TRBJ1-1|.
CASSSRDRGNTEAFF
TGTGCCAGCAGCTCGCGCGACAGGGGGAACACTGAAGCTTTCTTT
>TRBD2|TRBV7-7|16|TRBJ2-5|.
CASSPGTSGSRETQYF
TGTGCCAGCAGCCCCGGGACTAGCGGGAGTCGGGAGACCCAGTACTTC
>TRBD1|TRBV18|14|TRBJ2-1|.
CASSPVRGQGEQFF
TGTGCCAGCTCACCGGTCAGGGGGCAAGGTGAGCAGTTCTTC
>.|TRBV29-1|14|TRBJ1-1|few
CSVLKTGMNTEAFF
TGCAGCGTTCTGAAGACAGGTATGAACACTGAAGCTTTCTTT
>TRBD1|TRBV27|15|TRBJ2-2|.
CASRAGTGGPGELFF
TGTGCCAGCAGGGCCGGGACAGGGGGTCCCGGGGAGCTGTTTTTT
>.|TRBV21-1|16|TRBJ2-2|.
CASSASGTGQTGELFF
TGTGCCAGCAGCGCCTCCGGGACAGGGCAGACCGGGGAGCTGTTTTTT
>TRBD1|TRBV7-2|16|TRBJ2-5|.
CASSLREQGVRETQYF
TGTGCCAGCAGCTTAAGGGAACAGGGGGTTAGGGAGACCCAGTACTTC
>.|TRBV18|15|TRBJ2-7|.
CASSHGSGLSYEQYF
TGTGCCAGCTCACATGGTAGCGGACTCTCCTACGAGCAGTACTTC
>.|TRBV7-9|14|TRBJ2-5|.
CASSLGGVGETQYF
TGTGCCAGCAGCTTAGGGGGGGTCGGGGAGACCCAGTACTTC
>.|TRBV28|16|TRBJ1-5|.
CASSLGAAMGNQPQHF
TGTGCCAGCAGTTTAGGGGCAGCGATGGGCAATCAGCCCCAGCATTTT
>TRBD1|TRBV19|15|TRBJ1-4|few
CASSYRDRANEKLFF
TGTGCCAGTAGTTACCGGGACAGGGCTAATGAAAAACTGTTTTTT
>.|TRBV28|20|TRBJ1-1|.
CASSSYPRGTLFEPYTEAFF
TGTGCCAGCAGTTCTTACCCAAGGGGGACACTCTTCGAGCCCTACACTGAAGCTTTCTTT
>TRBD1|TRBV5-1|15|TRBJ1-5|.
CASSLGQGTNQPQHF
TGCGCCAGCAGCTTGGGACAGGGAACGAATCAGCCCCAGCATTTT
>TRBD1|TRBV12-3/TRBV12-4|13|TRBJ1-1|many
CASSLDRASEAFF
TGTGCCAGCAGTTTGGACAGGGCCTCTGAAGCTTTCTTT
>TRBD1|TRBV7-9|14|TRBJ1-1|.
CASSLGQGNTEAFF
TGTGCCAGCAGCTTAGGACAGGGCAACACTGAAGCTTTCTTT
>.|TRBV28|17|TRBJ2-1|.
CASSLSLTLRGYNEQFF
TGTGCCAGCAGTTTAAGTCTCACCCTAAGGGGTTACAATGAGCAGTTCTTC
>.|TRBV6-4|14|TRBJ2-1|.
CASSENPSYNEQFF
TGTGCCAGCAGCGAGAATCCGTCCTACAATGAGCAGTTCTTC
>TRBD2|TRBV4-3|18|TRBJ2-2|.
CASSQASFGGSVAGELFF
TGCGCCAGCAGCCAAGCGTCCTTCGGCGGGAGCGTCGCCGGGGAGCTGTTTTTT
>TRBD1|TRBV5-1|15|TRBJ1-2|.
CASSPGTGGNYGYTF
TGCGCCAGCAGCCCAGGGACAGGCGGTAACTATGGCTACACCTTC
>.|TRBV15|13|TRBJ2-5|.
CATSRGAGETQYF
TGTGCCACCAGCAGAGGGGCGGGGGAGACCCAGTACTTC
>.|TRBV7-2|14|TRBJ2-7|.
CASSPFQDSYEQYF
TGTGCCAGCAGCCCGTTTCAGGACTCCTACGAGCAGTACTTC
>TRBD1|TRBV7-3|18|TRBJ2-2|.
CASSPRTGGGVFTGELFF
TGTGCCAGCAGCCCCCGGACAGGGGGCGGTGTTTTCACCGGGGAGCTGTTTTTT
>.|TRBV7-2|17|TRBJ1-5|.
CASSITVRGLSNQPQHF
TGTGCCAGCAGCATCACGGTGCGAGGACTTAGCAATCAGCCCCAGCATTTT
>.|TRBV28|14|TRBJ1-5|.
CASSLNGGVSPQHF
TGTGCCAGCAGTTTAAACGGCGGGGTCTCGCCCCAGCATTTT
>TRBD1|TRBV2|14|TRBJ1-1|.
CASSLTGGGAEAFF
TGTGCCAGCAGTCTAACAGGGGGGGGTGCTGAAGCTTTCTTT